The 6 T cell receptor beta chains below were found in one sample sequenced in a study of identical twins. TCRdb processed the 5' RACE reads anew with MiXCR; each CDR3 protein has one entry. The sample gives about 530,000 distinct CDR3 sequences, approximately 20% of which show up once; 0.45% to 0.5% is in the top ten. These data also formed part of another study, on yellow fever vaccine responses in identical twins.

Sequencing used CD4+ T cells sorted from blood. The receptors originated from a woman aged 18-29 years in good health.

This clonotype was seen at least ten times. The chain couples TRBV6-5 to TRBJ1-4, with TRBD1 identical over 7 bases. The CDR3 is made up of 16 amino acids. Unmatched junction bases numbered 9, after V lost 2 bases and J lost 6 bases. From germline, CDR1 is MNHEY and CDR2 SVGAGI. The CDR3 reads CASSYGQGVVYEKLFF. CDR3 coding DNA: TGTGCCAGCAGTTACGGGCAGGGGGTAGTTTATGAAAAACTGTTTTTT.

This clonotype was picked up a small number of times. The J gene is TRBJ1-2, the V gene TRBV4-1; no clear D. Trimming left V 0 bases short and J 6 bases short, with 8 bases between. CDR1 and CDR2 from the germline V gene are MGHRA and YSYEKL. The CDR3 consists of 13 residues. The CDR3 nucleotides are TGCGCCAGCAGCCAAGATTTCGTGGATGGCTACACCTTC. Translated: CASSQDFVDGYTF.

The sample holds a few counts of this clonotype. The rearrangement links TRBV11-2 to TRBJ2-1; 7 bases agree with TRBD2. CDR3 length equals 16 residues. Germline loops: CDR1 SGHAT, CDR2 FQNNGV. J lost 7 bases, V lost 2 bases, and 11 bases had no gene match. This CDR3 reads CASSLPGPGGSNEQFF. The CDR3 DNA follows: TGTGCCAGCAGCTTACCCGGACCGGGGGGTAGTAATGAGCAGTTCTTC.

This chain connects TRBV2 to TRBJ2-1, with D perhaps matching TRBD1 (7 bases). Per the germline V gene, CDR1 is SNHLY and CDR2 is FYNNEI. The CDR3 has 18 residues. Trimming shortened V by 2 bases and J by 6 bases, and 23 bases separated the two germline ends. CDR3 residues: CASSEWLSWSGGGNEQFF. DNA for the CDR3: TGTGCCAGCAGTGAATGGTTGAGTTGGTCAGGGGGAGGCAATGAGCAGTTCTTC.

A few counts support this clonotype. V gene TRBV6-1 combines with J gene TRBJ1-1; 7 bases fit TRBD1. Germline V CDR1 and CDR2: MNHNS, SASEGT. The CDR3 runs to 16 residues. Trimming took 5 bases from V and 4 from J; bases not matched to a gene: 13. CDR3 region: CASSRLTGRGGTEAFF. The CDR3 DNA reads as TGTGCCAGCAGTCGACTGACAGGGCGGGGGGGCACTGAAGCTTTCTTT.

V usage is TRBV7-6 and J usage is TRBJ1-1; tentative D call: TRBD1 (6 bases). This CDR3 spans 16 amino acids. CDR1 is SGHVS, CDR2 FNYEAQ, per germline. The V end lost 4 bases, the J end lost 4 bases, and 19 bases lay between the germline ends. CDR3 in amino acids: CASSSTNPGVGTEAFF. As DNA, the CDR3 is TGTGCCAGCAGCTCTACAAACCCAGGGGTAGGCACTGAAGCTTTCTTT.